The present T cell receptor beta chain was sequenced within a study of vaccination and CD4 T cells after COVID-19. Study at large: PCR on nasal swabs identified SARS-CoV-2 in convalescent patients, of whom several were mild and one severe. Cellular stimulation was performed using overlapping spike peptides derived from SARS-CoV-2, HCoV-NL63, HCoV-OC43 and HCoV-229E.

Treatment: 10-day PBMC culture with coronavirus spike peptide pools or control peptides (ViraFEST assay). Fresh medium (containing IL-2) replaced half the medium on days 3 and 7. Details on this clonotype: The target antigen is unknown.

Trimming cost V 4 bases and J 4 bases, with 11 bases left between them. This CDR3 is built from 15 residues. The germline V gene has CDR1 MNHNS and CDR2 SASEGT. The study sequenced cultured CD4+ T cell DNA using the Oncomine TCR Beta short-read assay. MiXCR, applied by TCRdb to the PCR reads, yields one record per CDR3 protein. The sample holds more than 10,000 distinct CDR3 sequences, just under 75% seen once. This receptor was taken from a human donor who had recovered from COVID-19. Sequencing used CD4+ T cells from blood, cultured in vitro. The chain employs TRBV6-1 and TRBJ1-6, with no clear D. In DNA, the CDR3 is TGTGCCAGCAGTGGCGCCCGGGGATATAATTCACCCCTCCACTTT. This encodes CASSGARGYNSPLHF.